The 16 T cell receptor beta chains presented below share a single source sample, sequenced in a study of cytomegalovirus exposure and HLA in healthy donors. PCR used 60 Vbeta primers and 13 Jbeta primers. TCRdb's copy holds only in-frame clones and misses some; the assay was immunoSEQ multiplex PCR. The sample consists of under 75,000 clones, 74% of them appearing once. Sequencing was done on a sample of PBMCs. The receptor set was obtained from a human donor in good health.

This chain joins TRBV27 and TRBJ2-3; a possible D gene is TRBD2 (6 bases). V dropped 4 bases and J dropped 2 bases, with 19 bases sitting between them. This CDR3 has 17 residues. Germline V gene data show CDR1 as MNHEY and CDR2 as SMNVEV (reference sequence). The chain's CDR3 is CASSSPRLAGFTDTQYF. CDR3 bases: TGTGCCAGCAGTTCCCCCCGATTGGCGGGGTTCACAGATACGCAGTATTTT.

This clone was counted between two and nine times. The chain carries TRBV11-2 and TRBJ2-1; D unresolved. The CDR3 runs 15 residues. CDR1 SGHAT and CDR2 FQNNGV come from the germline V gene. Trimming removed 6 bases at V and 0 bases at J, with 12 bases between. The CDR3: CASRSTRFSYNEQFF. CDR3 DNA: TGTGCCAGCAGATCCACTCGTTTCTCCTACAATGAGCAGTTCTTC. Together with reference TRBV11-2 and TRBJ2-1, the CDR3 gives the full variable domain: EAGVAQSPRYKIIEKRQSVAFWCNPISGHATLYWYQQILGQGPKLLIQFQNNGVVDDSQLPKDRFSAERLKGVDSTLKIQPAKLEDSAVYLCASRSTRFSYNEQFFGPGTRLTVL.

V is TRBV10-3 and J is TRBJ2-5, with 7 bases lining up with TRBD1. CDR1 and CDR2 from the germline V gene are ENHRY and SYGVKD. With V trimmed by 7 bases and J by 2 bases, 7 bases remained unmatched. The CDR3 extends over 14 amino acids. The CDR3 sequence: CAINSQGWQETQYF. Here the CDR3 DNA reads TGTGCCATCAACTCACAGGGGTGGCAAGAGACCCAGTACTTC.

This clone was found many times. The chain joins TRBV13 to TRBJ1-2; maybe TRBD1 (5 bases). The CDR3 extends over 14 amino acids. Germline values: CDR1 PRHDT, CDR2 FYEKMQ (reference sequence). The V and J ends lost 5 bases and 3 bases respectively, with 13 bases between them. This CDR3 reads CASSPQGGYYGYTF. The CDR3 DNA is TGTGCCAGCAGCCCCCAGGGAGGGTACTATGGCTACACCTTC.

The chain joins TRBV7-6 to TRBJ2-5; D ambiguous. V was trimmed by 5 bases and J by 3 bases, leaving 10 bases between them. Germline CDR1 is SGHVS and CDR2 is FNYEAQ. The CDR3 runs 13 residues. CDR3 protein: CASSQSREETQYF. The CDR3, as DNA: TGTGCCAGCAGCCAGTCCCGGGAAGAGACCCAGTACTTC.

This clone showed up just a few times. The V call is TRBV27, the J call TRBJ1-3; D gene uncertain. Per germline, CDR1 MNHEY and CDR2 SMNVEV (reference sequence). The CDR3 extends over 13 amino acids. Deletions cut 8 bases from V and 4 bases from J, with 12 bases between. Here the CDR3 reads CASGRGQGNTIYF. The CDR3 nucleotides read TGTGCCAGCGGTAGAGGGCAAGGAAACACCATATATTTT.

This clone was observed a handful of times. The rearrangement uses TRBV6-1 and TRBJ2-7, with 9 bases identical to TRBD1. CDR3 length equals 14 residues. CDR1 is MNHNS and CDR2 is SASEGT in the germline V gene. With V trimmed by 5 bases and J by 3 bases, 5 bases remained unmatched. The CDR3 protein is CASSWGQGRYEQYF. The CDR3, as DNA: TGTGCCAGCAGTTGGGGACAGGGACGCTACGAGCAGTACTTC.

As DNA, the CDR3 is TGCGCCAGCAGCTTGGAGGAGGGAAGGCAGCCCCAGCATTTT. Its translation is CASSLEEGRQPQHF. The chain uses TRBV5-1 and TRBJ1-5; D not certain. Looked up from germline, CDR1 is SGHRS and CDR2 is YFSETQ. Trimming left V 0 bases short and J 7 bases short, with 11 bases between. This CDR3 comprises 14 residues.

This clone has just a few counts. This chain connects TRBV6-1 to TRBJ1-1; D is unclear. The CDR3 is 14 residues long. V was pared by 7 bases and J by 4 bases, with 16 bases between. Germline CDR1 MNHNS, CDR2 SASEGT. The CDR3, as DNA: TGTGCCAGCACTAGAAGAGGTCTTGGCACTGAAGCTTTCTTT. As protein: CASTRRGLGTEAFF.

The V call is TRBV7-9, the J call TRBJ2-5; D is unclear. V was cut by 1 base and J by 0 bases, with 9 bases left in between. CDR3 size: 15 residues. Germline assignment: CDR1 SEHNR and CDR2 FQNEAQ (reference sequence). CDR3 sequence: CASSLEGVYQETQYF. CDR3 bases: TGTGCCAGCAGCTTAGAAGGAGTCTACCAAGAGACCCAGTACTTC.

This clone was recorded a few times. The chain combines TRBV5-5 with TRBJ2-7; D remains ambiguous. The CDR3 is 13 residues long. The ends were cut back, 4 bases at V and 3 bases at J, with 11 bases in the middle. Per the germline V gene, CDR1 is SGHKS and CDR2 is YYEKEE (reference sequence). CDR3 sequence: CASSTALLYEQYF. CDR3 nucleotides: TGTGCCAGCAGCACAGCCCTTCTCTACGAGCAGTACTTC.

This rearrangement joins TRBV19 to TRBJ2-1, with 12 positions matching TRBD2. The V gene end was trimmed by 2 bases and the J gene end by 10 bases; junction bases not matched to a gene: 9. Germline V gene sequence: CDR1 LNHDA, CDR2 SQIVND (reference sequence). The CDR3 spans 16 residues. In DNA, the CDR3 is TGTGCCAGTAGTATAAAGAGTACGACTAGCGGGAGAGAGCAGTTCTTC. Its translation: CASSIKSTTSGREQFF.

J is TRBJ1-2 and V is TRBV19; D is unresolved. Germline V gene sequence: CDR1 LNHDA, CDR2 SQIVND (reference sequence). This CDR3 region has 13 residues. The V gene lost 5 bases and the J gene lost 5 bases, with 12 bases spanning the gap. CDR3 DNA: TGTGCCAGTAGTGCTCAGAAAGTATATGGCTACACCTTC. Protein product: CASSAQKVYGYTF.

The chain employs TRBV5-1 and TRBJ2-6, with unresolved D. V shed 0 bases and J shed 2 bases, with 3 bases lying between them. The CDR3 consists of 14 residues. Germline loops: CDR1 SGHRS, CDR2 YFSETQ. The DNA of the CDR3 is TGCGCCAGCAGCTTGGCTGCTGGGGCCAACGTCCTGACTTTC. Translation: CASSLAAGANVLTF.

This clone was counted between two and nine times. The rearrangement uses TRBV7-8 and TRBJ1-5; 7 bases map to TRBD1. CDR1 is SGHVS and CDR2 is FQNEAQ in the germline V gene. The CDR3 is 15 amino acids. Unmatched junction bases numbered 4, after V lost 5 bases and J lost 0 bases. CDR3 coding DNA: TGTGCCAGCAGCAGACAGGGTGGTAGCAATCAGCCCCAGCATTTT. It specifies CASSRQGGSNQPQHF.

This sequence joins TRBV25-1 and TRBJ1-3; D is possibly TRBD1 (5 bases). Germline V CDR1 and CDR2: MGHDK, SYGVNS. This CDR3 has 15 residues. Trimming removed 4 bases from V and 2 bases from J, with 12 bases in between. CDR3: CASSGVEGAGNTIYF. The DNA for the CDR3 is TGTGCCAGCAGTGGGGTAGAAGGGGCTGGAAACACCATATATTTT.